Detailed here is one T cell receptor (beta chain). This entry comes from a study of control samples from healthy donors and cancer patients. Assay: immunoSEQ multiplex PCR; the TCRdb copy retains only in-frame clones and omits some. Among some 150,000 clones listed, less than 95% were seen once. Material for sequencing was blood. The source of this sequence is a man aged 18 to 35 in good health.

CDR3 protein: CASSARTDSSYNSPLHF. The CDR3 DNA follows: TGCGCCAGCAGCGCCCGGACTGATAGCTCCTATAATTCACCCCTCCACTTT. This sequence joins TRBV4-1 and TRBJ1-6; D is uncertain. Germline V lookup: CDR1 MGHRA, CDR2 YSYEKL. The V gene lost 5 bases and the J gene lost 0 bases, with 14 bases spanning the gap. The CDR3 is 17 residues long.